These T cell receptor beta chains were read from a single sample in a study of T cell repertoires in cytomegalovirus infection. For these TCRs, the target antigens are not known. TCRdb independently ran MiXCR on the reads; one entry per CDR3 protein. The top ten clones hold roughly a sixth of a sample with roughly 500,000 distinct CDR3 sequences, around a third of them seen once. Sequencing was performed on cultured PBMCs, taken from culture after CMV antigen stimulation. These receptors were collected from a human donor in good health (CMV status not recorded). Some clones in this sample may be carry-over from other donors' samples. Both conserved end residues are trimmed from each CDR3. The D gene is left open where the match is weak.

j_gene: TRBJ1-4; d_gene: TRBD1; v_gene: TRBV6-6; CDR3aa: ASRLQGDSLEKLF
j_gene: TRBJ2-7; d_gene: .; v_gene: TRBV6-6; CDR3aa: ASSPFDSYSYEQY
j_gene: TRBJ1-2; d_gene: .; v_gene: TRBV9; CDR3aa: ASSTTGTYVYGYT
j_gene: TRBJ2-1; d_gene: .; v_gene: TRBV10-3; CDR3aa: AISGDRDTSPLNEQF
j_gene: TRBJ2-3; d_gene: TRBD2; v_gene: TRBV29-1; CDR3aa: SVRSGRAGTDTQY
j_gene: TRBJ2-3; d_gene: TRBD1; v_gene: TRBV6-2/TRBV6-3; CDR3aa: ASSYWDSNTDTQY
j_gene: TRBJ1-1; d_gene: .; v_gene: TRBV7-2; CDR3aa: ASKGQLNTEAF
j_gene: TRBJ2-5; d_gene: TRBD2; v_gene: TRBV7-2; CDR3aa: ASSPGLGGWGETQY
j_gene: TRBJ1-2; d_gene: TRBD1; v_gene: TRBV30; CDR3aa: AWTPIGRTGVGNYGYT
j_gene: TRBJ2-3; d_gene: .; v_gene: TRBV19; CDR3aa: AIRDPPDGTDTQY
j_gene: TRBJ2-3; d_gene: .; v_gene: TRBV5-5; CDR3aa: ASSPGAGGGDTQY
j_gene: TRBJ2-3; d_gene: TRBD1; v_gene: TRBV6-1; CDR3aa: ASSVRDRGPDTQY
j_gene: TRBJ2-1; d_gene: TRBD2; v_gene: TRBV6-5; CDR3aa: ASSYIGLAGVNEQF
j_gene: TRBJ2-7; d_gene: TRBD2; v_gene: TRBV10-3; CDR3aa: ATADSGRSYEQY
j_gene: TRBJ2-7; d_gene: .; v_gene: TRBV7-6; CDR3aa: ASSLAGGGPLYEQY
j_gene: TRBJ2-3; d_gene: .; v_gene: TRBV12-3/TRBV12-4; CDR3aa: ASSLAGLTQY
j_gene: TRBJ1-3; d_gene: TRBD1; v_gene: TRBV28; CDR3aa: ASSGVRDRGLGNTIY
j_gene: TRBJ1-4; d_gene: TRBD1; v_gene: TRBV28; CDR3aa: ASSQGQGVSLLF
j_gene: TRBJ2-3; d_gene: .; v_gene: TRBV27; CDR3aa: ASSFRNPIWQY
j_gene: TRBJ2-1; d_gene: .; v_gene: TRBV19; CDR3aa: ASWTGASDEQF